This T cell receptor (beta chain) was profiled in a study of yellow fever vaccine responses in identical twins. Study-level findings and limits: Twins' vaccine T cell response reportedly gave the appearance of partial convergence and partial personalization.

Comment on this clonotype: Antigen: not known.

TCRdb re-called the RT-PCR reads through MiXCR, storing one row per CDR3 protein. Of around 16,000 distinct CDR3 sequences detected, roughly 85% appear once; the ten largest clones hold around 2%. V lost 6 bases, J lost 1 base, and 2 bases stayed unmatched. This CDR3 is 13 amino acids long. Germline V gene lookup returns CDR1 SQVTM and CDR2 ANQGSEA. The rearrangement uses TRBV29-1 and TRBJ2-2; 7 bases fit TRBD1. Sample: T cells from blood (PBMCs), unsorted or a sorted subset (not recorded which), taken before or after yellow fever vaccination (not recorded which). The sequence derives from a woman aged 18-29 years who received the yellow fever vaccine. CDR3 nucleotide sequence: TGCAGCGTACGACAGGGGAACACCGGGGAGCTGTTTTTT. This gives the protein CSVRQGNTGELFF.